This TCR beta chain was observed in a study of control samples from healthy donors and cancer patients. V dropped 8 bases and J dropped 0 bases, with 11 bases sitting between them. The CDR3 contains 15 residues. The V gene's germline CDR1 is LGHNT and CDR2 FRNRAP. Repertoires were generated with immunoSEQ multiplex PCR, while TCRdb's copy carries only in-frame clones and drops some. This sample has fewer than 500,000 clones; approximately 90% occur once, and the top ten carry 5% to 8%. Sequencing was done on a sample of PBMCs. This TCR came from a middle-aged man with head and neck cancer. The J gene is TRBJ2-6, the V gene TRBV12-5; D unresolved. Written as DNA, the CDR3 is TGTGCTAGTTCCCGAGATCGCTCTGGGGCCAACGTCCTGACTTTC. It codes for CASSRDRSGANVLTF.